These 22 T cell receptor beta chains came from one sample sequenced in a study of blood T cell repertoires in COVID-19. The table came from immunoSEQ multiplex PCR; TCRdb's copy has only in-frame clones and leaves some out. Altogether approximately 240,000 clones are present, about 80% being singletons, with the ten largest covering approximately 1.3%. Sequencing was done on a sample of PBMCs or T cells enriched from blood (not recorded which). These receptors originate from a woman aged 40 to 55 with acute COVID-19.

Ten or more counts support this clone. This chain joins TRBV5-6 and TRBJ2-3; 10 bases are shared with TRBD2. In germline, CDR1 is SGHDT, CDR2 YYEEEE. The CDR3 contains 16 residues. Trimming cost V 4 bases and J 3 bases; bases outside gene matches: 8. The CDR3 DNA sequence: TGTGCCAGCAGCGATAAACTAGCGGGGCTTACAGATACGCAGTATTTT. It is translated as CASSDKLAGLTDTQYF. Combining the CDR3 with reference TRBV5-6 and TRBJ2-3 gives the whole variable domain DAGVTQSPTHLIKTRGQQVTLRCSPKSGHDTVSWYQQALGQGPQFIFQYYEEEERQRGNFPDRFSGHQFPNYSSELNVNALLLGDSALYLCASSDKLAGLTDTQYFGPGTRLTVL.

This chain uses TRBV7-9 with TRBJ1-1; 7 nucleotides match TRBD1. Germline V gene sequence: CDR1 SEHNR, CDR2 FQNEAQ (reference sequence). This CDR3 is built from 16 residues. The V and J ends lost 0 bases and 5 bases, in that order; junction bases with no gene match: 9. The CDR3 protein is CASSLAAGTARTEAFF. In DNA form, the CDR3 reads TGTGCCAGCAGCTTAGCGGCCGGGACAGCGAGGACTGAAGCTTTCTTT.

The chain joins TRBV6-5 to TRBJ2-2; TRBD2 agrees at 9 bases. Germline V gene data show CDR1 as MNHEY and CDR2 as SVGAGI. After removal of 6 bases from V and 4 bases from J, the junction contained 6 bases not matched to a gene. The CDR3 length is 15 residues. The CDR3 DNA reads TGTGCCAGCAGCATCGAGCGGGGGGCCACCGGGGAGCTGTTTTTT. Amino acid sequence: CASSIERGATGELFF.

The chain recombines TRBV7-6 with TRBJ2-1; TRBD2 matches 10 bases. Germline V CDR1 and CDR2: SGHVS, FNYEAQ. With 5 bases clipped from V and 2 bases from J, the junction kept 6 bases outside the gene matches. The CDR3 sequence is 16 residues long. CDR3 sequence: CASSRQSGGAYNEQFF. The CDR3, as DNA: TGTGCCAGCAGCAGGCAAAGCGGGGGGGCCTACAATGAGCAGTTCTTC.

J is TRBJ1-2 and V is TRBV3-1 (or the pseudogene TRBV3-2); 9 nucleotides line up with TRBD1. Germline CDR1 is LGHDT and CDR2 is YNNKEL (reference sequence). The CDR3 spans 15 residues. V dropped 4 bases and J dropped 6; count of bases not matched to a gene: 9. The CDR3 here is CASSRPGQGMDGYTF. The CDR3 nucleotides are TGTGCCAGCAGCCGCCCGGGACAGGGTATGGATGGCTACACCTTC.

The J gene is TRBJ2-3, the V gene TRBV10-3, with D possibly matching TRBD1 (5 bases). The CDR3 spans 15 residues. Germline V lookup: CDR1 ENHRY, CDR2 SYGVKD. The V end was cut by 6 bases, the J end by 3 bases, with 16 bases between. The CDR3 DNA follows: TGTGCCATCAGCGCGGCTTCAGGGCTTACAGATACGCAGTATTTT. Amino acids: CAISAASGLTDTQYF.

The rearrangement joins TRBV7-2 to TRBJ2-5; D is undetermined. Trimming removed 6 bases from V and 5 bases from J, with 10 bases in between. This CDR3 is built from 12 residues. Germline values: CDR1 SGHTA, CDR2 FQGNSA. For the CDR3, the DNA is TGTGCCAGCAGTCCTGATCGGGAGACCCAGTACTTC. This gives the protein CASSPDRETQYF.

J is TRBJ2-3 and V is TRBV29-1; 7 positions agree with TRBD2. CDR1 and CDR2 (germline): SQVTM, ANQGSEA. J lost 2 bases, V lost 8 bases, and 4 bases had no gene match. The CDR3 covers 12 residues. The CDR3 DNA reads TGCAGCCTAGCGGATTACACAGATACGCAGTATTTT. Amino acids: CSLADYTDTQYF.

The rearrangement uses TRBV28 and TRBJ2-1; no definite D call. This CDR3 comprises 14 residues. From germline, CDR1 is MDHEN and CDR2 SYDVKM. With 3 bases removed from V and 10 bases from J, the gap between germline ends came to 16 bases. The CDR3 sequence: CASSFQVTIYEQFF. The CDR3 DNA sequence: TGTGCCAGCAGTTTTCAGGTCACGATCTACGAGCAGTTCTTC. The complete variable domain, with remaining parts taken from reference TRBV28 and TRBJ2-1, reads DVKVTQSSRYLVKRTGEKVFLECVQDMDHENMFWYRQDPGLGLRLIYFSYDVKMKEKGDIPEGYSVSREKKERFSLILESASTNQTSMYLCASSFQVTIYEQFFGPGTRLTVL.

The J gene is TRBJ1-1, the V gene TRBV9; no reliable D call. Looked up from germline, CDR1 is SGDLS and CDR2 is YYNGEE. Trimming left V 4 bases short and J 8 bases short, with 15 bases between. The CDR3 sequence is 13 residues long. The chain's CDR3 is CASSPMIKLEAFF. CDR3 nucleotide sequence: TGTGCCAGCAGCCCTATGATCAAACTGGAAGCTTTCTTT.

The gene calls are TRBV14 and TRBJ2-3; 11 bases line up with TRBD1. Germline-derived CDR1 and CDR2 are SGHDN and FVKESK. Germline trimming cut 4 bases from V and 2 bases from J; bases unmatched to any gene: 2. This CDR3 is built from 15 residues. CDR3 residues: CASSRGQGVTDTQYF. In DNA form, the CDR3 reads TGTGCCAGCAGCCGGGGACAGGGGGTCACAGATACGCAGTATTTT.

This chain joins TRBV18 and TRBJ1-2, with no clear D. V dropped 1 base and J dropped 7 bases, with 22 bases sitting between them. This CDR3 comprises 17 residues. Germline lookup yields CDR1 KGHSH and CDR2 LQKENI. In DNA, the CDR3 is TGTGCCAGCTCACCACAGGCAGATATAACAATTGCGGGTGGCTACACCTTC. As protein: CASSPQADITIAGGYTF.

The chain uses TRBV19 and TRBJ1-1; the D is unclear. The ends were cut back, 3 bases at V and 0 bases at J, with 5 bases in the middle. Germline V gives CDR1 LNHDA, CDR2 SQIVND (reference sequence). The length of the CDR3 is 13 residues. CDR3 loop: CASSMGMNTEAFF. The DNA for the CDR3 is TGTGCCAGTAGTATGGGCATGAACACTGAAGCTTTCTTT. Filled out from reference TRBV19 and TRBJ1-1, the complete variable domain reads DGGITQSPKYLFRKEGQNVTLSCEQNLNHDAMYWYRQDPGQGLRLIYYSQIVNDFQKGDIAEGYSVSREKKESFPLTVTSAQKNPTAFYLCASSMGMNTEAFFGQGTRLTVV.

The gene calls are TRBV30 and TRBJ1-4; possible D gene TRBD1, 5 bases. Between the trimmed V and J ends, which lost 5 bases and 2 bases, there was a span of 15 bases. Germline CDR1 reads GTSNPN; CDR2 reads SVGIG (reference sequence). CDR3 length: 15 amino acids. The CDR3 loop is CAWAMGGATNEKLFF. CDR3 in DNA: TGTGCCTGGGCCATGGGTGGGGCGACTAATGAAAAACTGTTTTTT.

About this clone itself: Its ends do not fully match the called genes, so a read error is possible. V gene TRBV19 combines with J gene TRBJ2-3; 8 bases match TRBD2. From germline, CDR1 is LNHDA and CDR2 SQIVND (reference sequence). The CDR3 spans 14 residues. The CDR3 region has the DNA TGTGCCAGTAGTATGAGGACTAGCACGGATACGCAGTATTTT. It specifies CASSMRTSTDTQYF.

This rearrangement joins TRBV7-2 to TRBJ2-2, with 8 nucleotides matching TRBD2. The CDR3 spans 16 residues. Trimming at V came to 5 bases and at J to 3 bases, leaving 8 bases not matched to a gene. Germline V gene sequence: CDR1 SGHTA, CDR2 FQGNSA. The CDR3 nucleotides read TGTGCCAGCAGCGACAGCGGGAGCGGGGACACCGGGGAGCTGTTTTTT. Translation: CASSDSGSGDTGELFF.

This clone appeared a few times. The chain carries TRBV5-1 and TRBJ1-3, with D possibly matching TRBD1 (5 bases). The CDR3 spans 15 residues. The ends were cut back, 4 bases at V and 2 bases at J, with 13 bases in the middle. Germline V CDR1 and CDR2: SGHRS, YFSETQ. The CDR3 DNA follows: TGCGCCAGCAGCCTCGATTGGGGGGCTGGAAACACCATATATTTT. Encoded protein: CASSLDWGAGNTIYF.

As DNA, the CDR3 is TGTGCCAGCAGCTTGAGGGGGTCGACCTACGAGCAGTACTTC. This translates into CASSLRGSTYEQYF. The V and J genes are TRBV5-4 and TRBJ2-7, with D possibly TRBD1 on 6 matching bases. The length of the CDR3 is 14 residues. Trimming removed 1 base from V and 2 bases from J, with 10 bases in between. Germline loops: CDR1 SGHNT, CDR2 YYREEE (reference sequence).

The rearrangement links TRBV24-1 to TRBJ1-2; D is uncertain. Looked up from germline, CDR1 is KGHDR and CDR2 is SFDVKD. The V gene lost 0 bases and the J gene lost 4 bases, with 8 bases spanning the gap. CDR3 size: 14 residues. The DNA of the CDR3 is TGTGCCACCAGTGATTTGAATACAGCCTATGGCTACACCTTC. This translates into CATSDLNTAYGYTF.

The V and J genes are TRBV28 and TRBJ2-1; 9 bases fit TRBD2. Per germline, CDR1 MDHEN and CDR2 SYDVKM. The CDR3 loop spans 16 amino acids. Trimming took 6 bases from V and 4 from J; bases not matched to a gene: 10. In DNA form, the CDR3 reads TGTGCCAGCAGGCTAGCGGGGACGGGGGGATACAATGAGCAGTTCTTC. Translating gives CASRLAGTGGYNEQFF. Looking up the rest from reference TRBV28 and TRBJ2-1 gives the full variable domain: DVKVTQSSRYLVKRTGEKVFLECVQDMDHENMFWYRQDPGLGLRLIYFSYDVKMKEKGDIPEGYSVSREKKERFSLILESASTNQTSMYLCASRLAGTGGYNEQFFGPGTRLTVL.

This clone was seen a single time. CDR3 protein: CASRRGLAGRNNEQFF. CDR3 coding DNA: TGTGCCAGTAGGAGGGGACTAGCGGGGCGAAACAATGAGCAGTTCTTC. This sequence joins TRBV19 and TRBJ2-1; 13 bases are a match to TRBD2. V lost 6 bases to trimming and J lost 5 bases; unmatched junction nucleotides: 7. CDR3 size: 16 residues. Germline V gives CDR1 LNHDA, CDR2 SQIVND (reference sequence). Drawing the rest from reference TRBV19 and TRBJ2-1, the complete variable domain is DGGITQSPKYLFRKEGQNVTLSCEQNLNHDAMYWYRQDPGQGLRLIYYSQIVNDFQKGDIAEGYSVSREKKESFPLTVTSAQKNPTAFYLCASRRGLAGRNNEQFFGPGTRLTVL.

This clone was seen a single time. V and J are TRBV28 and TRBJ2-5; unclear D gene. The CDR3 sequence is 11 residues long. Germline V gene sequence: CDR1 MDHEN, CDR2 SYDVKM. V was pared by 3 bases and J by 5 bases, with 4 bases between. The CDR3 sequence is CASSFRETQYF. The CDR3 DNA follows: TGTGCCAGCAGTTTCCGGGAGACCCAGTACTTC.